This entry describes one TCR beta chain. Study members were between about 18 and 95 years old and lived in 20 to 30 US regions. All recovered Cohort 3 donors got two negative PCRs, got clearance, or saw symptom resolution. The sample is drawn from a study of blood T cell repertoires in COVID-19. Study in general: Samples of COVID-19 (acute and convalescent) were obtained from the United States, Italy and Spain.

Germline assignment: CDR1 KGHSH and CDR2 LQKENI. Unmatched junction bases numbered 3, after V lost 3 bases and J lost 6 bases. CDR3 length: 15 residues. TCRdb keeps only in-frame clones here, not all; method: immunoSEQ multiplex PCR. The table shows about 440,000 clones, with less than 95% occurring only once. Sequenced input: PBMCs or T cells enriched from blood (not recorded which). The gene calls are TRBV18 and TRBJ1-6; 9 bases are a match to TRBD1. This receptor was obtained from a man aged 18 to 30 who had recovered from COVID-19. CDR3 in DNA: TGTGCCAGCTCACCCGGGACAGGGACTAATTCACCCCTCCACTTT. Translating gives CASSPGTGTNSPLHF.